A selection of T cell receptor beta chains follows, all from one sample in a study of early T cells in non-severe SARS-CoV-2 infection. MiXCR, applied by TCRdb to the 5' RACE reads, yields one record per CDR3 protein. This table holds 65,000 to 85,000 distinct CDR3 sequences, around 15% found once. Sequenced: whole blood. These receptor sequences come from an adult who was a healthcare worker with PCR-confirmed SARS-CoV-2 infection or an uninfected control (not recorded which). CDR3s include the opening cysteine and the closing phenylalanine or tryptophan. D genes are given only for firm matches. Clone size, where shown, is once, few, many, or a class for clones that have expanded.

v_call	d_call	j_call	clone_size	cdr3_aa	cdr3_nt
TRBV7-9	TRBD2	TRBJ2-3	few	CASSQSGGLTDTQYF	TGTGCCAGCAGCCAAAGCGGGGGGCTCACAGATACGCAGTATTTT
TRBV6-2/TRBV6-3	TRBD1	TRBJ1-5	-	CASRTGGSNQPQHF	TGTGCCAGCAGAACAGGGGGAAGCAATCAGCCCCAGCATTTT
TRBV11-3	TRBD1	TRBJ2-1	few	CASSPQGQSGEQFF	TGTGCCAGCAGCCCGCAGGGACAGTCAGGTGAGCAGTTCTTC
TRBV6-5	-	TRBJ2-7	-	CASSYRSQGGSEQYF	TGTGCCAGCAGTTACCGTTCACAGGGGGGGAGCGAGCAGTACTTC
TRBV3-1	-	TRBJ2-7	many	CASSQGTGTYEQYF	TGTGCCAGCAGCCAAGGCACAGGGACCTACGAGCAGTACTTC
TRBV7-9	-	TRBJ2-1	-	CASSPWNSYNEQFF	TGTGCCAGCAGCCCCTGGAATTCCTACAATGAGCAGTTCTTC
TRBV2	-	TRBJ2-7	-	CASSEALEDTSYEQYF	TGTGCCAGCAGTGAAGCGCTAGAAGACACCTCCTACGAGCAGTACTTC
TRBV19	-	TRBJ1-5	-	CASSITGDQPQHF	TGTGCCAGTAGTATTACGGGAGATCAGCCCCAGCATTTT
TRBV20-1	TRBD2	TRBJ2-1	-	CSARDGLADYNEQFF	TGCAGTGCTAGAGACGGACTAGCGGACTACAATGAGCAGTTCTTC
TRBV7-9	TRBD1	TRBJ1-1	few	CASSLKGAANTEAFF	TGTGCCAGCAGCTTAAAGGGGGCGGCGAACACTGAAGCTTTCTTT
TRBV24-1	-	TRBJ1-2	-	CATSGGSYGYTF	TGTGCCACCAGTGGAGGGTCCTATGGCTACACCTTC
TRBV6-2/TRBV6-3	TRBD2	TRBJ2-7	-	CASSPIQVAGAHSYEQYF	TGTGCCAGCAGTCCCATTCAGGTAGCGGGGGCCCATTCCTACGAGCAGTACTTC
TRBV25-1	-	TRBJ1-6	few	CASRSASGNSPLHF	TGTGCCAGCAGATCTGCTTCGGGAAATTCACCCCTCCACTTT
TRBV4-3	-	TRBJ2-7	-	CASSQGGDPPYEQYF	TGCGCCAGCAGCCAAGGGGGAGACCCCCCCTACGAGCAGTACTTC
TRBV12-3/TRBV12-4	TRBD1	TRBJ2-2	once	CASSSETGGNGELFF	TGTGCCAGCAGCTCCGAGACAGGGGGCAACGGGGAGCTGTTTTTT